The clone carrying this T cell receptor beta chain was detected many times. CDR1 and CDR2 from the germline V gene are SGHVS and FQNEAQ. CDR3 length equals 14 residues. J was trimmed by 9 bases and V by 1 base; bases with no gene match: 4. This sample is drawn from a study of T-cell reconstitution after alpha-beta-depleted transplantation in children. As it was prepared, the TCRbeta library received unique molecular identifiers. TCRdb reanalysed the PCR reads using MiXCR and keeps one entry per CDR3 protein. The top ten clones hold roughly 29% of a sample with some 43,000 distinct CDR3 sequences, about 10% of them seen once.

The chain links TRBV7-8 to TRBJ2-7; 12 bases are a match to TRBD2. The sequence was obtained from a male patient aged 2-9 years who had a stem cell transplant for chronic granulomatous disease, so the T cells may come from the graft donor. The source was PBMCs, mostly from graft donor cells, collected 60 days after TCRalphabeta/CD19-depleted stem cell transplant. The CDR3 region is CASSLGLAGAGQYF. DNA for the CDR3: TGTGCCAGCAGCTTAGGACTAGCGGGAGCGGGGCAGTACTTC.